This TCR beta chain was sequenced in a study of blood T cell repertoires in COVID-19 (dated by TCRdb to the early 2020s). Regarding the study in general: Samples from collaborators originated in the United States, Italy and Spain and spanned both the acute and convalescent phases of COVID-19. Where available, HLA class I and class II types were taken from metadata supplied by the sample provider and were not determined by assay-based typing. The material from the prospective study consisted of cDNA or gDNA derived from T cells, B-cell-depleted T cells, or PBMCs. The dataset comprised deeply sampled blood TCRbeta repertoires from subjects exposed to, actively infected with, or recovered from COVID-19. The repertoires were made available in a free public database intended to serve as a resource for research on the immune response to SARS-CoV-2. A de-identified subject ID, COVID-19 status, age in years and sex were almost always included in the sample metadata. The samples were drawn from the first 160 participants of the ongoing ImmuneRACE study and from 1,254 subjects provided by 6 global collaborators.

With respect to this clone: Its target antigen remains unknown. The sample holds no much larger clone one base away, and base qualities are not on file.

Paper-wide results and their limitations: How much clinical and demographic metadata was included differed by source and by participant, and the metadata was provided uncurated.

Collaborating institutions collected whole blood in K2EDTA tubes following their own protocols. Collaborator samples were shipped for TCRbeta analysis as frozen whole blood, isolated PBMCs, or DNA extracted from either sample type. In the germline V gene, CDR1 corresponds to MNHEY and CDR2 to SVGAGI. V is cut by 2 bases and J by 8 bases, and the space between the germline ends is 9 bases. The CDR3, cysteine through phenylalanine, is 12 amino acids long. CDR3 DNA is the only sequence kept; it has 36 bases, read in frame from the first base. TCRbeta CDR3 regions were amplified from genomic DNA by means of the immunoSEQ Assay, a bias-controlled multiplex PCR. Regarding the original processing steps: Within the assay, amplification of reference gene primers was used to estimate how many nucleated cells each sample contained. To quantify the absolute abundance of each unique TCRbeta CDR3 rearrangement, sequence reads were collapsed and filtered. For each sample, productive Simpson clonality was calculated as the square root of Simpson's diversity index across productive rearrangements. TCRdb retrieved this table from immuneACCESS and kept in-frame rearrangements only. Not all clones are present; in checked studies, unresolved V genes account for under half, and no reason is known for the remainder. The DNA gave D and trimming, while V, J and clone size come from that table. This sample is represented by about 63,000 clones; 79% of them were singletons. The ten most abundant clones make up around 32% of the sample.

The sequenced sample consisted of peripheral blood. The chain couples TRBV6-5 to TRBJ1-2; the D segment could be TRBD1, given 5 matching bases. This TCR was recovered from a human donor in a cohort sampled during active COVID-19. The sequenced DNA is TGTGCCAGCAGTTACCAGGGAAGCGGCTACACCTTC. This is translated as CASSYQGSGYTF.